This T cell receptor beta chain was obtained from a study of shared clonotypes between healthy human individuals. Authors' processing steps: ImmunoSEQ gave junction-only sequences without quality scores, so filtering differed. The table came from immunoSEQ multiplex PCR; TCRdb's copy has only in-frame clones and leaves some out. V and J calls and clone size are those listed in that table; D and trimming were worked out from the DNA. The sample yields more than 900,000 clones, approximately 78% seen once. Germline V gives CDR1 DFQATT, CDR2 SNEGSKA (reference sequence). The CDR3 runs to 10 residues. Trimming took 8 bases from V and 4 from J, leaving 8 bases between them.

The genes are TRBV20-1 and TRBJ2-5, with D unresolved. The origin of this receptor is a man between 18 and 35 years old in good health. Some clones in this sample may be carry-over from other donors' samples. The specimen sequenced was memory CD4+ T cells from PBMCs. Sample subset: CD45RA-negative fraction. The CDR3 DNA sequence: TGCAGTTCAACCTTAGAGACCCAGTACTTC. Residues: CSSTLETQYF.